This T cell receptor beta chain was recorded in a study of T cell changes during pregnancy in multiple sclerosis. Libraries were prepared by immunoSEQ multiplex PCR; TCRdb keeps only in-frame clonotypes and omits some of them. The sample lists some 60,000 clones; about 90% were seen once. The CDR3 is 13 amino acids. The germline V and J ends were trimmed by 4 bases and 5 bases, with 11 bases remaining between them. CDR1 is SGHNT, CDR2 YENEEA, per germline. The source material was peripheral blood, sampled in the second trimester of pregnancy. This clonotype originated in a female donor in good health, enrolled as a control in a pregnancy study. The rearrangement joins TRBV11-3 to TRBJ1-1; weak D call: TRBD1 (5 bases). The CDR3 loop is CASSSRVRTEAFF. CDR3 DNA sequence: TGTGCCAGCAGCTCCAGGGTGAGGACTGAAGCTTTCTTT. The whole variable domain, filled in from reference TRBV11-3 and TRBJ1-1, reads EAGVVQSPRYKIIEKKQPVAFWCNPISGHNTLYWYLQNLGQGPELLIRYENEEAVDDSQLPKDRFSAERLKGVDSTLKIQPAELGDSAVYLCASSSRVRTEAFFGQGTRLTVV.